This T cell receptor (beta chain) was profiled in a study of cytomegalovirus exposure and HLA in healthy donors. Across the whole study: Counted in an early data release were approximately 85 million unique TCRs from HLA-typed donors.

Germline V gene sequence: CDR1 SGHRS, CDR2 YFSETQ. The CDR3 has 15 residues. V lost 3 bases to trimming and J lost 6 bases, with 17 bases between them. The PCR used 60 Vbeta and 13 Jbeta primers. Profiled with immunoSEQ multiplex PCR; TCRdb holds only in-frame clones, not every one. The table shows 150,000 to 200,000 clones, with approximately 79% occurring only once. Regarding this clone: Its antigen is undetermined.

Findings of the study overall: The study labeled roughly 160 TCR beta chains cytomegalovirus-associated. Per a prior analysis, the majority of TCR beta V segments were productive roughly 87% or roughly 30% of the time.

The chain joins TRBV5-1 to TRBJ2-3; D is perhaps TRBD1 (5 bases). Sequenced input: PBMCs. This sequence originates from a middle-aged man in good health and CMV-seronegative. CDR3 residues: CASSSEWGRVDTQYF. CDR3 nucleotides: TGCGCCAGCAGCTCCGAGTGGGGCCGGGTGGATACGCAGTATTTT.